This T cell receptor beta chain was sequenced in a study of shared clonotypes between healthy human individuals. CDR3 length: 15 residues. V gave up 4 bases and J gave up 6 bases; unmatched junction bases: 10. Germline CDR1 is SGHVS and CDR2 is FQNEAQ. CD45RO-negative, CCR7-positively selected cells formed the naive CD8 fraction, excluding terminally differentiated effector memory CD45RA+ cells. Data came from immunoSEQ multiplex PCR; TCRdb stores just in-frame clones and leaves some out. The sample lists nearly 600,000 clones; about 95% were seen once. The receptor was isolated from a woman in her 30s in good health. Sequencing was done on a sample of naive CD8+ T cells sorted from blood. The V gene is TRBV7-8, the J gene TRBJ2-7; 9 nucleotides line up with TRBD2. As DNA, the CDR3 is TGTGCCAGCAGCTCCTTAGCGGGAGACTTAAGCGAGCAGTACTTC. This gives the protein CASSSLAGDLSEQYF.